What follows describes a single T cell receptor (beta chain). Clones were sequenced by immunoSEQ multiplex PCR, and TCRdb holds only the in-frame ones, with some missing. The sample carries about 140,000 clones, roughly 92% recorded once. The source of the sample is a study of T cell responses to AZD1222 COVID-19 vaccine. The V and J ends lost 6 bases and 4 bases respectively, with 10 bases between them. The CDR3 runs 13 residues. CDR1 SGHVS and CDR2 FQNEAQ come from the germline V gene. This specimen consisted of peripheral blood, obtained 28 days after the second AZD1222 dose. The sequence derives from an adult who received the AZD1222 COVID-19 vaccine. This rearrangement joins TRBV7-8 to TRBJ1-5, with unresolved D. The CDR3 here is CASSRIGNQPQHF. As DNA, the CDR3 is TGTGCCAGCAGTAGAATCGGTAATCAGCCCCAGCATTTT.